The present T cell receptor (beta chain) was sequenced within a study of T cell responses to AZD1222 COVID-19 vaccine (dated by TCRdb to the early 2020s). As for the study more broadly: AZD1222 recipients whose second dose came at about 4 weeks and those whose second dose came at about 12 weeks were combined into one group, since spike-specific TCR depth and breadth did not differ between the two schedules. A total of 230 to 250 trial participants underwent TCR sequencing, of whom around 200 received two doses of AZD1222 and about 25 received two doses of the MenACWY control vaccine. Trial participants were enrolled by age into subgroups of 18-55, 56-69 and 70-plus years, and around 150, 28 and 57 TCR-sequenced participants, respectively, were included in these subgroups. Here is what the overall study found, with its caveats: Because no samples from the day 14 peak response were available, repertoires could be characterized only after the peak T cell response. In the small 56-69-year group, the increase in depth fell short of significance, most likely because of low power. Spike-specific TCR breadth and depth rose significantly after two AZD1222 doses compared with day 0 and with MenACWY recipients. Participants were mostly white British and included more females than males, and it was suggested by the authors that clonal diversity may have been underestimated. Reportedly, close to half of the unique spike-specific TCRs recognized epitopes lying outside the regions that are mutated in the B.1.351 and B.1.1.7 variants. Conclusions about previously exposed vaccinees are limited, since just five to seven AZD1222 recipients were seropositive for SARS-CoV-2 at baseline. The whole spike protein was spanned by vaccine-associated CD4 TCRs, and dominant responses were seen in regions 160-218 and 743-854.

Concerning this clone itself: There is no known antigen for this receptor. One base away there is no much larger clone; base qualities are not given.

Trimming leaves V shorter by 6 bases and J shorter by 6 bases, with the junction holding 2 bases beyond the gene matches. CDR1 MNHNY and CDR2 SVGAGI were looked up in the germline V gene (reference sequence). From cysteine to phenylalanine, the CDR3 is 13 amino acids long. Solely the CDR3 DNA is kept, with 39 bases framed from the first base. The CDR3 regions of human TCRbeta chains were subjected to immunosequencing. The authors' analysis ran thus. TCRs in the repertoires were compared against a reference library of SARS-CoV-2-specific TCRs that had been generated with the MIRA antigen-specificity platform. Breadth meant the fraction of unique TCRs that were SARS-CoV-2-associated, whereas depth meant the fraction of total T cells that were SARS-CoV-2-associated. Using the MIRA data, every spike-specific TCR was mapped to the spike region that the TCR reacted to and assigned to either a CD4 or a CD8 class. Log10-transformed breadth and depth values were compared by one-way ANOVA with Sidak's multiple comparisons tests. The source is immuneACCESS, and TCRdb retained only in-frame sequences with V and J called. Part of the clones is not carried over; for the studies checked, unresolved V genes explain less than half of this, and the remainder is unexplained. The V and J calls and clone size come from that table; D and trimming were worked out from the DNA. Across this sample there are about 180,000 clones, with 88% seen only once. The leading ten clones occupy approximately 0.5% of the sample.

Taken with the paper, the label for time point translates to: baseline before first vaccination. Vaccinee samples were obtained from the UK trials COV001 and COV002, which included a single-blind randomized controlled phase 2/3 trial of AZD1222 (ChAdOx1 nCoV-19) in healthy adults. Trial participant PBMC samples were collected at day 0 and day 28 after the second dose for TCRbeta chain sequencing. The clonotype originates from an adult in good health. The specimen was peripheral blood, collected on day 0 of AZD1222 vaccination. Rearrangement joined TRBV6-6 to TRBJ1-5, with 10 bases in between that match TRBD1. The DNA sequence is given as TGTGCCAGCAGGGACAGGGGGAGTCAGCCCCAGCATTTT. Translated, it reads CASRDRGSQPQHF.